The sequence of this TCR beta chain was determined in a study of patients and donors after allogeneic stem cell transplantation. After removal of 5 bases from V and 9 bases from J, the junction contained 17 bases not matched to a gene. From germline, CDR1 is SGHTA and CDR2 FQGNSA. The CDR3 has 16 amino acids. This clonotype has just a few counts. TCRdb reprocessed the RT-PCR reads with MiXCR, giving one entry per CDR3 protein. The sample records fewer than 500,000 distinct CDR3 sequences, 16% being singletons. The rearrangement uses TRBV7-2 and TRBJ2-7; 9 bases are a match to TRBD2. Sequencing was done on a sample of blood, either unsorted or a sorted T cell fraction (not recorded which). The source of this sequence is a human donor who was either an allogeneic HSCT recipient or a stem cell or donor lymphocyte infusion donor (not recorded which). It is not recorded whose cells these are; they may come from a transplant donor. The CDR3: CASSPGSSQRGETQYF. The DNA of the CDR3 is TGTGCCAGCAGCCCAGGGAGCAGCCAGCGGGGGGAGACGCAGTACTTC.